Listed below are T cell receptor beta chains from one sample, sequenced in a study of vaccination effects on CD4 cells after COVID-19. Sequenced by immunoSEQ multiplex PCR; TCRdb stores in-frame clones only, minus some. Of approximately 65,000 clones listed, just under 75% were seen once; the top ten hold under 2%. Their specific antigens are unknown. Material: CD4+ T cells from PBMCs cultured with HCoV-229E spike peptides, obtained after COVID-19 vaccination. These TCRs come from a human donor who received a COVID-19 vaccine. The CDR3 runs from the conserved cysteine through the conserved F or W. The order of the fields is V gene, CDR3 length, J gene, D gene, clone size, CDR3 protein, CDR3 DNA. A D gene is named only where the DNA matches it firmly. Rows may omit the clone size; those that give it use once, few, many or a size class.

V: TRBV4-1; length: 16; J: TRBJ1-5; D: NA; size: NA; CDR3: CASSQGFLAEGQPQHF; DNA: TGCGCCAGCAGCCAAGGGTTTTTGGCCGAAGGACAGCCCCAGCATTTT
V: TRBV10-1; length: 13; J: TRBJ1-1; D: NA; size: NA; CDR3: CASRISMNTEAFF; DNA: TGCGCCAGCAGGATCTCGATGAACACTGAAGCTTTCTTT
V: TRBV18; length: 16; J: TRBJ2-2; D: TRBD1; size: NA; CDR3: CASSPPGQGITGELFF; DNA: TGTGCCAGCTCACCCCCGGGACAGGGGATCACCGGGGAGCTGTTTTTT
V: TRBV9; length: 16; J: TRBJ2-3; D: TRBD1; size: NA; CDR3: CASSAIQGRGTDTQYF; DNA: TGTGCCAGCAGCGCCATACAGGGGCGCGGCACAGATACGCAGTATTTT
V: TRBV21-1; length: 12; J: TRBJ2-1; D: NA; size: NA; CDR3: CASSKALNEQFF; DNA: TGTGCCAGCAGCAAGGCCCTCAATGAGCAGTTCTTC
V: TRBV6-1; length: 13; J: TRBJ1-2; D: NA; size: few; CDR3: CASSDRAAYGYTF; DNA: TGTGCCAGCAGTGACCGGGCCGCTTATGGCTACACCTTC
V: TRBV6-5; length: 11; J: TRBJ1-2; D: NA; size: NA; CDR3: CASTNSYGYTF; DNA: TGTGCCAGCACCAACAGCTATGGCTACACCTTC
V: TRBV4-2; length: 16; J: TRBJ2-2; D: TRBD1; size: few; CDR3: CASSDSGTANTGELFF; DNA: TGTGCCAGCAGCGACTCTGGGACAGCGAACACCGGGGAGCTGTTTTTT
V: TRBV6-4; length: 14; J: TRBJ2-2; D: NA; size: once; CDR3: CASSDSLQTGELFF; DNA: TGTGCCAGCAGTGACTCTTTACAGACCGGGGAGCTGTTTTTT
V: TRBV12-5; length: 14; J: TRBJ1-5; D: NA; size: NA; CDR3: CASGLDRSNQPQHF; DNA: TGTGCTAGTGGTTTGGACAGAAGCAATCAGCCCCAGCATTTT
V: TRBV29-1; length: 14; J: TRBJ2-1; D: TRBD2; size: once; CDR3: CSVPRRGLRNEQFF; DNA: TGCAGCGTTCCAAGGCGGGGGTTGCGGAATGAGCAGTTCTTC
V: TRBV6-5; length: 12; J: TRBJ1-6; D: NA; size: NA; CDR3: CASSSYNSPLHF; DNA: TGTGCCAGCAGTTCCTATAATTCACCCCTCCACTTT
V: TRBV5-1; length: 14; J: TRBJ1-4; D: NA; size: NA; CDR3: CASSGGGVGEKLFF; DNA: TGCGCCAGCAGCGGAGGGGGTGTTGGTGAAAAACTGTTTTTT
V: TRBV6-2/TRBV6-3; length: 18; J: TRBJ2-2; D: NA; size: NA; CDR3: CASSFRPTDRLKTGELFF; DNA: TGTGCCAGCAGTTTCCGACCCACAGACAGGTTAAAAACCGGGGAGCTGTTTTTT
V: TRBV5-6; length: 14; J: TRBJ1-1; D: NA; size: NA; CDR3: CASSPGRRHTEAFF; DNA: TGTGCCAGCTCTCCAGGGCGGAGACACACTGAAGCTTTCTTT
V: TRBV20-1; length: 11; J: TRBJ2-1; D: NA; size: once; CDR3: CSARDRLDEFF; DNA: TGCAGTGCTAGAGATAGACTAGACGAGTTCTTC
V: TRBV19; length: 15; J: TRBJ2-5; D: TRBD2; size: NA; CDR3: CASSTGRVAGETQYF; DNA: TGTGCCAGTAGTACCGGGAGGGTAGCGGGGGAGACCCAGTACTTC
V: TRBV10-2; length: 14; J: TRBJ1-2; D: TRBD1; size: NA; CDR3: CASSEDRGTYGYTF; DNA: TGCGCCAGCAGTGAGGACAGGGGGACCTATGGCTACACCTTC
V: TRBV19; length: 16; J: TRBJ2-6; D: TRBD1; size: NA; CDR3: CASSMGQGVGANVLTF; DNA: TGTGCCAGTAGTATGGGACAGGGTGTTGGGGCCAACGTCCTGACTTTC
V: TRBV30; length: 12; J: TRBJ1-1; D: NA; size: few; CDR3: CAVGREGTEAFF; DNA: TGTGCCGTGGGCAGGGAAGGGACTGAAGCTTTCTTT
V: TRBV3-1/TRBV3-2; length: 16; J: TRBJ2-2; D: NA; size: NA; CDR3: CASSQAVGQYTGELFF; DNA: TGTGCCAGCAGCCAAGCGGTCGGACAGTACACCGGGGAGCTGTTTTTT
V: TRBV5-1; length: 12; J: TRBJ2-1; D: NA; size: NA; CDR3: CASSFQDNEQFF; DNA: TGCGCCAGCAGCTTTCAAGACAATGAGCAGTTCTTC
V: TRBV7-3; length: 20; J: TRBJ2-2; D: TRBD2; size: NA; CDR3: CASSRNPLIAGGSGSGELFF; DNA: TGTGCCAGCAGTCGAAATCCTCTCATAGCGGGGGGGTCGGGATCTGGGGAGCTGTTTTTT
V: TRBV30; length: 16; J: TRBJ2-3; D: TRBD1; size: NA; CDR3: CAWSGRQGSMRDTQYF; DNA: TGTGCCTGGAGTGGACGACAGGGTAGTATGAGGGATACGCAGTATTTT
V: TRBV29-1; length: 11; J: TRBJ2-3; D: NA; size: NA; CDR3: CSVPSTDTQYF; DNA: TGCAGCGTACCAAGCACAGATACGCAGTATTTT
V: TRBV18; length: 13; J: TRBJ1-2; D: NA; size: medium-sized; CDR3: CASSPRTASGYTF; DNA: TGTGCCAGCTCACCAAGGACCGCGTCCGGCTACACCTTC
V: TRBV5-1; length: 14; J: TRBJ2-5; D: NA; size: NA; CDR3: CASSLQGAQETQYF; DNA: TGCGCCAGCAGCTTACAGGGAGCACAAGAGACCCAGTACTTC
V: TRBV2; length: 12; J: TRBJ2-1; D: NA; size: NA; CDR3: CASSVSDNEQFF; DNA: TGTGCCAGCAGTGTTAGCGACAATGAGCAGTTCTTC
V: TRBV28; length: 12; J: TRBJ1-4; D: NA; size: NA; CDR3: CASGGHNEKLFF; DNA: TGTGCCAGCGGCGGACATAATGAAAAACTGTTTTTT
V: TRBV6-2/TRBV6-3; length: 16; J: TRBJ1-5; D: NA; size: NA; CDR3: CASSYVGQYSNQPQHF; DNA: TGTGCCAGCAGTTACGTGGGACAATATAGCAATCAGCCCCAGCATTTT
V: TRBV28; length: 17; J: TRBJ1-1; D: NA; size: NA; CDR3: CASSLWGGTQLNTEAFF; DNA: TGTGCCAGCAGTTTATGGGGGGGAACACAGCTGAACACTGAAGCTTTCTTT
V: TRBV2; length: 14; J: TRBJ1-6; D: TRBD1; size: few; CDR3: CASRSGTGNSPLHF; DNA: TGTGCCAGCCGTTCCGGGACAGGGAATTCACCCCTCCACTTT
V: TRBV7-2; length: 13; J: TRBJ1-2; D: NA; size: NA; CDR3: CASSPTGNYGYTF; DNA: TGTGCCAGCAGCCCGACTGGAAACTATGGCTACACCTTC
V: TRBV20-1; length: 12; J: TRBJ2-5; D: NA; size: NA; CDR3: CSASEGGETQYF; DNA: TGCAGTGCTAGTGAAGGGGGAGAGACCCAGTACTTC
V: TRBV27; length: 15; J: TRBJ2-1; D: TRBD1; size: once; CDR3: CASSLTQGANNEQFF; DNA: TGTGCCAGCAGTTTGACCCAGGGGGCCAACAATGAGCAGTTCTTC
V: TRBV6-6; length: 12; J: TRBJ1-2; D: TRBD1; size: NA; CDR3: CASSTGGNGYTF; DNA: TGTGCCAGCAGTACAGGGGGCAATGGCTACACCTTC
V: TRBV7-8; length: 16; J: TRBJ2-1; D: NA; size: once; CDR3: CASSLAGGPLYNEQFF; DNA: TGTGCCAGCAGCTTAGCGGGGGGGCCCCTCTACAATGAGCAGTTCTTC